These 22 T cell receptor beta chains were sequenced from one sample in a study of cytomegalovirus exposure and HLA in healthy donors. The PCR had 60 Vbeta and 13 Jbeta primers. TCRdb's table, derived via immunoSEQ multiplex PCR, lists solely in-frame clones and lacks some. The sample has more than 150,000 clones; about 80% are singletons. Sequenced sample: PBMCs. These receptor sequences come from a woman aged 30 to 39 in good health and CMV-seronegative.

CDR3 sequence: CAGRTGGSTDTQYF. CDR3 DNA: TGTGCCGGCCGTACGGGGGGGAGCACAGATACGCAGTATTTT. The rearrangement links TRBV28 to TRBJ2-3; 8 positions match TRBD2. This CDR3 has 14 amino acids. Germline V gene lookup returns CDR1 MDHEN and CDR2 SYDVKM. Trimming at V came to 11 bases and at J to 0 bases, leaving 7 bases not matched to a gene.

The chain is built from TRBV4-2 and TRBJ2-4; TRBD1 might be the D (8 bases). The ends were cut back, 4 bases at V and 1 base at J, with 20 bases in the middle. The CDR3 has 18 amino acids. CDR1 and CDR2 from the germline V gene are LGHNA and YNFKEQ. In DNA, the CDR3 is TGTGCCAGCAGCCGGGGGGGACAGGCGGGTGGGGCCAAAAACATTCAGTACTTC. Translation: CASSRGGQAGGAKNIQYF.

A remark on this clone: The same CDR3 also results from other DNA sequences found in this sample. The chain carries TRBV28 and TRBJ1-2; TRBD1 agrees at 9 bases. CDR3 length: 14 residues. V was pared by 3 bases and J by 2 bases, with 1 base of the junction left unmatched. The V gene's germline CDR1 is MDHEN and CDR2 SYDVKM. The CDR3 DNA is TGTGCCAGCAGTTTGGACAGGGGCAACTATGGCTACACCTTC. Its protein product is CASSLDRGNYGYTF.

The J gene is TRBJ2-6, the V gene TRBV19; 7 bases are a match to TRBD2. Trimming removed 7 bases from V and 1 base from J; junction bases left unmatched: 7. CDR3 length: 16 amino acids. The germline gives CDR1 LNHDA, CDR2 SQIVND (reference sequence). The CDR3 here is CASKSQGLSGANVLTF. CDR3 nucleotide sequence: TGTGCCAGTAAATCCCAGGGACTATCTGGGGCCAACGTCCTGACTTTC.

This clone was seen only a few times. The chain joins TRBV2 to TRBJ2-7; TRBD1 aligns across 9 bases. With 4 bases clipped from V and 3 bases from J, the junction kept 7 bases outside the gene matches. This CDR3 is built from 15 residues. Germline assignment: CDR1 SNHLY and CDR2 FYNNEI. The CDR3 here is CASSAREDRGYEQYF. The CDR3 DNA reads as TGTGCCAGCAGTGCCAGAGAGGACAGGGGCTACGAGCAGTACTTC.

The rearrangement links TRBV28 to TRBJ2-7; no definite D call. V was clipped by 10 bases and J by 0 bases, with 13 bases between them. Germline V CDR1 and CDR2: MDHEN, SYDVKM. The CDR3 spans 13 residues. The CDR3 region has the DNA TGTGCCACCCACCCTCCGGGCTCCTACGAGCAGTACTTC. It translates to CATHPPGSYEQYF.

This clone was recorded only once. The CDR3 is CASSLTWGGTVPGTEAFF. The CDR3, as DNA: TGTGCCAGCAGTTTAACTTGGGGTGGGACAGTCCCGGGCACTGAAGCTTTCTTT. This chain links TRBV27 with TRBJ1-1; TRBD1 aligns across 7 bases. The CDR3 is made up of 18 amino acids. Germline V gives CDR1 MNHEY, CDR2 SMNVEV (reference sequence). The V gene end was trimmed by 2 bases and the J gene end by 4 bases; junction bases not matched to a gene: 16.

The gene calls are TRBV18 and TRBJ2-5; 9 positions agree with TRBD2. The CDR3 runs 15 residues. Germline assignment: CDR1 KGHSH and CDR2 LQKENI. V was pared by 2 bases and J by 1 base, with 2 bases of the junction left unmatched. The CDR3 DNA follows: TGTGCCAGCTCACCAAATAGCGGGGGCCAAGAGACCCAGTACTTC. Its protein product is CASSPNSGGQETQYF.

V gene TRBV7-8 combines with J gene TRBJ1-5; D perhaps matches TRBD1 (5 bases). The germline V and J ends were trimmed by 2 bases and 3 bases, with 14 bases remaining between them. Germline CDR1 reads SGHVS; CDR2 reads FQNEAQ. This CDR3 comprises 16 residues. The CDR3 loop is CASSLKVHRLNQPQHF. The CDR3 coding sequence is TGTGCCAGCAGCTTAAAGGTCCACAGGCTCAATCAGCCCCAGCATTTT.

This chain connects TRBV7-3 to TRBJ2-5; TRBD1 might be the D (5 bases). The J call is in doubt because the DNA end fits TRBJ2-7 better. Germline values: CDR1 SGHTA, CDR2 FQGTGA. The CDR3 extends over 11 amino acids. This chain's CDR3 is CASSLQGEQYF. Here the CDR3 DNA reads TGTGCCAGCAGCTTACAGGGCGAGCAGTACTTC.

This clone has only one observation. This rearrangement joins TRBV7-9 to TRBJ2-7; D remains ambiguous. CDR1 SEHNR and CDR2 FQNEAQ come from the germline V gene (reference sequence). Trimming shortened V by 4 bases and J by 6 bases, and 7 bases separated the two germline ends. This CDR3 is 11 amino acids long. CDR3 nucleotides: TGTGCCAGCAGCTCGAGTGCCGAGCAGTACTTC. Its protein is CASSSSAEQYF.

This clone has a single count. The genes are TRBV6-4 and TRBJ2-3; 9 bases are shared with TRBD2. CDR3 length equals 18 residues. From germline, CDR1 is MRHNA and CDR2 SNTAGT. Unmatched junction bases numbered 7, after V lost 0 bases and J lost 0 bases. The CDR3 sequence: CASSDSFSTSGSTDTQYF. Written as DNA, the CDR3 is TGTGCCAGCAGTGACTCCTTTAGTACTAGCGGGAGCACAGATACGCAGTATTTT.

The V gene is TRBV27, the J gene TRBJ1-5; possibly TRBD1 for D (5 bases). Germline CDR1 is MNHEY and CDR2 is SMNVEV (reference sequence). V lost 0 bases and J lost 6, with 12 bases in between. The CDR3 length is 15 residues. The CDR3 protein is CASSLSAGSGQPQHF. CDR3 DNA: TGTGCCAGCAGTTTATCGGCAGGGTCAGGTCAGCCCCAGCATTTT.

The chain combines TRBV18 with TRBJ2-5, with a possible D match to TRBD2 (6 bases). The V end lost 5 bases, the J end lost 5 bases, and 18 bases lay between the germline ends. Per germline, CDR1 KGHSH and CDR2 LQKENI. The CDR3 extends over 15 amino acids. CDR3 sequence: CASSTLGGVYETQYF. For the CDR3, the DNA is TGTGCCAGCTCAACCCTCGGGGGAGTGTACGAGACCCAGTACTTC.

The J gene is TRBJ1-4, the V gene TRBV5-1, with TRBD1 matching 9 bases. In germline, CDR1 is SGHRS, CDR2 YFSETQ. CDR3 length: 16 residues. The ends lost 0 bases at V and 3 bases at J; junction bases unmatched: 3. CDR3 in amino acids: CASSLARDRANEKLFF. The DNA for the CDR3 is TGCGCCAGCAGCTTGGCCCGGGACAGGGCTAATGAAAAACTGTTTTTT. The full variable domain, rest sourced from reference TRBV5-1 and TRBJ1-4, is KAGVTQTPRYLIKTRGQQVTLSCSPISGHRSVSWYQQTPGQGLQFLFEYFSETQRNKGNFPGRFSGRQFSNSRSEMNVSTLELGDSALYLCASSLARDRANEKLFFGSGTQLSVL.

The rearrangement joins TRBV28 to TRBJ2-3, with D uncertain. The CDR3 spans 16 residues. Trimming removed 5 bases from V and 4 bases from J, with 19 bases in between. Germline V gene sequence: CDR1 MDHEN, CDR2 SYDVKM. As DNA, the CDR3 is TGTGCCAGCAGTCCCACGAGCTGGTCGCGAGCAGATACGCAGTATTTT. It specifies CASSPTSWSRADTQYF.

Note on this clone: At one of its ends the junction is not consistent with the germline gene, which may arise from a read error. The chain employs TRBV27 and TRBJ2-6; possible D gene TRBD1, 5 bases. The germline gives CDR1 MNHEY, CDR2 SMNVEV (reference sequence). The CDR3 runs to 13 residues. DNA for the CDR3: TGTGCCAGCAGTTACTCTGGGGCCAACGGCCTGACTTTC. Protein: CASSYSGANGLTF.

This clone was observed a single time. The identical CDR3 is also encoded by other nucleotide sequences in the sample. This chain uses TRBV7-9 with TRBJ1-4; 7 bases agree with TRBD1. The ends lost 1 base at V and 3 bases at J; junction bases unmatched: 2. The CDR3 covers 15 residues. CDR1 is SEHNR, CDR2 FQNEAQ, per germline (reference sequence). The CDR3 DNA sequence: TGTGCCAGCAGCTTAGGACAGGGAGCTAATGAAAAACTGTTTTTT. This gives the protein CASSLGQGANEKLFF.

This chain joins TRBV2 and TRBJ2-3; 7 bases are shared with TRBD1. Germline CDR1 is SNHLY and CDR2 is FYNNEI. With 10 bases clipped from V and 2 bases from J, the junction kept 3 bases outside the gene matches. The CDR3 runs 12 residues. The CDR3 spells CATGQVTDTQYF. For the CDR3, the DNA is TGTGCCACAGGACAGGTCACAGATACGCAGTATTTT.

V usage is TRBV13 and J usage is TRBJ2-1, with 11 bases matching TRBD2. Germline loops: CDR1 PRHDT, CDR2 FYEKMQ (reference sequence). The CDR3 is 13 amino acids. V dropped 3 bases and J dropped 9; count of bases not matched to a gene: 1. The CDR3 spells CASSFGLAGEQFF. The CDR3 coding sequence is TGTGCCAGCAGCTTCGGACTAGCGGGTGAGCAGTTCTTC.

The chain links TRBV29-1 to TRBJ1-1; D uncertain. The CDR3 is made up of 12 amino acids. Germline V gives CDR1 SQVTM, CDR2 ANQGSEA. Trimming shortened V by 5 bases and J by 4 bases, and 11 bases separated the two germline ends. The CDR3 spells CSVRTGGTEAFF. For the CDR3, the DNA is TGCAGCGTTCGAACGGGAGGCACTGAAGCTTTCTTT.

The J gene is TRBJ2-7, the V gene TRBV10-3, with D perhaps TRBD1 (6 bases). The germline V and J ends were trimmed by 3 bases and 0 bases, with 15 bases remaining between them. Germline V gene data show CDR1 as ENHRY and CDR2 as SYGVKD. The CDR3 extends over 16 amino acids. The CDR3 DNA reads as TGTGCCATCAGTGAACCTGACAGGCTTAGCTCCTACGAGCAGTACTTC. Amino acids: CAISEPDRLSSYEQYF.